The source of this T cell receptor (beta chain) is a study of blood T cell repertoires in COVID-19. Study in general: Sites in the United States, Italy and Spain provided acute and convalescent COVID-19 samples. PBMCs, B-cell-depleted T cells, or T cells were the source of the cDNA or gDNA that made up the material.

Trimming took 2 bases from V and 4 from J; bases not matched to a gene: 6. Looked up from germline, CDR1 is MNHNS and CDR2 is SASEGT. CDR3 length: 15 amino acids. Authors' data handling: Amplified reference gene primers provided the basis for estimating nucleated cell counts. Using immunoSEQ multiplex PCR, the repertoire was profiled, and TCRdb retains in-frame clones only, with some absent. That table is the source of V, J and clone size, and D and trimming were worked out from the DNA. This sample has some 200,000 clones; 70% to 90% occur once, and the top ten carry roughly 2.6%. This clone has just a few counts.

The TCR was taken from a man aged 40-50 years with active or convalescent COVID-19. The chain employs TRBV6-1 and TRBJ2-3, with 7 bases identical to TRBD2. The sequenced sample was peripheral blood. The CDR3 protein is CASSEWGGGADTQYF. Written as DNA, the CDR3 is TGTGCCAGCAGTGAATGGGGGGGAGGGGCAGATACGCAGTATTTT.